This is a list of T cell receptor beta chains from one sample in a study of T-cell reconstitution after alpha-beta-depleted transplantation in children. From the PCR reads, TCRdb called clonotypes with MiXCR, one entry per CDR3 protein. The data show more than 200,000 distinct CDR3 sequences, roughly 15% seen once. The source material was PBMCs, mostly from graft donor cells, sampled 360 days after TCRalphabeta/CD19-depleted stem cell transplant. These receptors came from a male patient between 2 and 10 years old who had a stem cell transplant for acute lymphoblastic leukemia, so the T cells may come from the graft donor. The CDR3 runs from the conserved cysteine through the conserved F or W. The D gene is left open where the match is weak. Clone size is shown for a subset of rows, as once, few, many or a class of expanded clone.

d_gene: -
abundance: many
j_gene: TRBJ2-2
v_gene: TRBV6-5
CDR3aa: CASSYSKTSRTGELFF
CDR3nt: TGTGCCAGCAGTTACTCAAAGACTAGTAGAACCGGGGAGCTGTTTTTT

d_gene: -
abundance: -
j_gene: TRBJ1-1
v_gene: TRBV6-1
CDR3aa: CASSDRALNTEAFF
CDR3nt: TGTGCCAGCAGCGACCGGGCGCTGAACACTGAAGCTTTCTTT

d_gene: TRBD1
abundance: -
j_gene: TRBJ1-5
v_gene: TRBV7-2
CDR3aa: CASSLATGGNQPQHF
CDR3nt: TGTGCCAGCAGCTTAGCTACAGGGGGGAATCAGCCCCAGCATTTT

d_gene: -
abundance: -
j_gene: TRBJ2-3
v_gene: TRBV7-2
CDR3aa: CASSYRKGWDTQYF
CDR3nt: TGTGCCAGCAGCTACCGCAAGGGATGGGATACGCAGTATTTT

d_gene: -
abundance: few
j_gene: TRBJ2-3
v_gene: TRBV4-2
CDR3aa: CASSQDIGGTQYF
CDR3nt: TGTGCCAGCAGCCAAGATATAGGCGGGACGCAGTATTTT

d_gene: TRBD2
abundance: -
j_gene: TRBJ2-5
v_gene: TRBV2
CDR3aa: CASTGDRGRGYF
CDR3nt: TGTGCCAGCACGGGGGACCGGGGGAGGGGATACTTC

d_gene: -
abundance: many
j_gene: TRBJ2-7
v_gene: TRBV4-2
CDR3aa: CASSQIAGEQYF
CDR3nt: TGTGCCAGCAGCCAAATCGCGGGGGAGCAGTACTTC

d_gene: -
abundance: -
j_gene: TRBJ2-7
v_gene: TRBV20-1
CDR3aa: CSAMGGGIYEQYF
CDR3nt: TGCAGTGCCATGGGGGGTGGTATCTACGAGCAGTACTTC

d_gene: TRBD1
abundance: few
j_gene: TRBJ2-5
v_gene: TRBV10-3
CDR3aa: CAISDRQGTETQYF
CDR3nt: TGTGCCATCAGTGACAGACAGGGTACGGAGACCCAGTACTTC

d_gene: TRBD1
abundance: -
j_gene: TRBJ1-1
v_gene: TRBV6-2/TRBV6-3
CDR3aa: CASSYRTGGAEAFF
CDR3nt: TGTGCCAGCAGTTACCGGACAGGAGGGGCTGAAGCTTTCTTT

d_gene: -
abundance: -
j_gene: TRBJ2-1
v_gene: TRBV3-1
CDR3aa: CASSPRTREQFF
CDR3nt: TGTGCCAGCAGCCCCCGGACGCGGGAGCAGTTCTTC

d_gene: -
abundance: -
j_gene: TRBJ2-1
v_gene: TRBV12-3/TRBV12-4
CDR3aa: CASSFGAYNEQFF
CDR3nt: TGTGCCAGCAGTTTTGGGGCCTACAATGAGCAGTTCTTC

d_gene: -
abundance: few
j_gene: TRBJ1-2
v_gene: TRBV4-1
CDR3aa: CASSPLDSYQNYGYTF
CDR3nt: TGCGCCAGCAGCCCCCTAGACAGCTACCAAAACTATGGCTACACCTTC

d_gene: -
abundance: -
j_gene: TRBJ2-1
v_gene: TRBV5-1
CDR3aa: CASRSVSANRNEQFF
CDR3nt: TGCGCCAGCAGGTCGGTCTCCGCTAACAGAAATGAGCAGTTCTTC

d_gene: -
abundance: few
j_gene: TRBJ2-7
v_gene: TRBV10-3
CDR3aa: CAIFRETLTNGFFEQYF
CDR3nt: TGTGCCATTTTCCGGGAGACTTTGACCAACGGGTTTTTCGAGCAGTACTTC

d_gene: -
abundance: -
j_gene: TRBJ1-2
v_gene: TRBV5-1
CDR3aa: CASSLSGAFTGGYTF
CDR3nt: TGCGCCAGCAGCTTGTCCGGGGCCTTTACTGGGGGCTACACCTTC

d_gene: TRBD1
abundance: -
j_gene: TRBJ2-3
v_gene: TRBV11-2
CDR3aa: CASSLFRAGGAGQYF
CDR3nt: TGTGCCAGCAGCTTATTTAGGGCAGGGGGCGCCGGGCAGTATTTT

d_gene: -
abundance: -
j_gene: TRBJ2-7
v_gene: TRBV27
CDR3aa: CASSLNTAPVQQYF
CDR3nt: TGTGCCAGCAGTTTGAATACGGCCCCTGTGCAGCAGTACTTC

d_gene: -
abundance: -
j_gene: TRBJ1-1
v_gene: TRBV20-1
CDR3aa: CSAREGRKGDTEAFF
CDR3nt: TGCAGTGCTAGAGAAGGGAGGAAGGGGGACACTGAAGCTTTCTTT

d_gene: TRBD1
abundance: -
j_gene: TRBJ1-2
v_gene: TRBV27
CDR3aa: CASSFARGQGGNYGYTF
CDR3nt: TGTGCCAGCAGTTTTGCCAGGGGGCAGGGAGGAAACTATGGCTACACCTTC